This T cell receptor beta chain is drawn from a study of T-cell reconstitution after alpha-beta-depleted transplantation in children. V lost 3 bases to trimming and J lost 3 bases, with 17 bases between them. Germline V CDR1 and CDR2: KGHSH, LQKENI. There are 16 residues in the CDR3. The TCRbeta library was prepared with unique molecular identifiers. TCRdb analysed the PCR reads with MiXCR anew, one entry per CDR3 protein. The sample shows around 110,000 distinct CDR3 sequences, about 9.3% of them seen only once. The chain is built from TRBV18 and TRBJ1-1; a weak D match, TRBD1 (5 bases). Sequences were derived from PBMCs, sampled before TCRalphabeta/CD19-depleted stem cell transplant. The receptor was isolated from a boy aged 2 to 10 with acute lymphoblastic leukemia, due to receive a stem cell transplant. As DNA, the CDR3 is TGTGCCAGCTCACCGGACGGGAGTGGGACGGACACTGAAGCTTTCTTT. It translates to CASSPDGSGTDTEAFF.